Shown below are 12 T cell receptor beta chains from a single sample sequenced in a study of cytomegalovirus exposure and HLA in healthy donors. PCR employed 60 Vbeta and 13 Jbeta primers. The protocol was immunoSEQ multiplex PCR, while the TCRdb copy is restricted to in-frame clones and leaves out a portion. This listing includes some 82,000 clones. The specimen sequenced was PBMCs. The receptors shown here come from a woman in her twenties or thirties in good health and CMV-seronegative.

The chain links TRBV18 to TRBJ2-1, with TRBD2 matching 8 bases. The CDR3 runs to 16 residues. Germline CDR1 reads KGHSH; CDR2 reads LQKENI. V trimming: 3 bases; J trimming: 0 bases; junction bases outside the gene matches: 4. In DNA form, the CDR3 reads TGTGCCAGCTCACCGATAACTAGCGGCTCCTACAATGAGCAGTTCTTC. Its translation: CASSPITSGSYNEQFF.

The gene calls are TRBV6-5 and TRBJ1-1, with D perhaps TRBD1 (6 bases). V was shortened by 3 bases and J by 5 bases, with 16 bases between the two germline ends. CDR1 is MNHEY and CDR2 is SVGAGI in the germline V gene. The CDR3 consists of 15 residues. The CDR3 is CASSYSGHQGTEAFF. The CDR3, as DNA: TGTGCCAGCAGTTATTCCGGTCATCAGGGGACTGAAGCTTTCTTT.

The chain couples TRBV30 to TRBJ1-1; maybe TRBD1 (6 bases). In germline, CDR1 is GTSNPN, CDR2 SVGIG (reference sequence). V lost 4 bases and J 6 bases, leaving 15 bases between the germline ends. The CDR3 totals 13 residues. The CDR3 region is CAWTIQGGPEAFF. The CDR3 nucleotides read TGTGCCTGGACGATACAGGGCGGCCCTGAAGCTTTCTTT.

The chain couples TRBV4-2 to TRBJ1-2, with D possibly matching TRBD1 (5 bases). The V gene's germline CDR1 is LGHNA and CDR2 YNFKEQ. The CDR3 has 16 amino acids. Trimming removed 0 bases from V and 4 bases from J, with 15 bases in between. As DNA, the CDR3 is TGTGCCAGCAGCCAAGATTTTGCAAGGGGAGGCTATGGCTACACCTTC. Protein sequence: CASSQDFARGGYGYTF.

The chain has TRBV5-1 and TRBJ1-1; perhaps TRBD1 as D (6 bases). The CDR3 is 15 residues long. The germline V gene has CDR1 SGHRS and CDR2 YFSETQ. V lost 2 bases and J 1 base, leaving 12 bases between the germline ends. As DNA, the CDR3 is TGCGCCAGCAGCTTCCAGACAGGATCGAACACTGAAGCTTTCTTT. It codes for CASSFQTGSNTEAFF.

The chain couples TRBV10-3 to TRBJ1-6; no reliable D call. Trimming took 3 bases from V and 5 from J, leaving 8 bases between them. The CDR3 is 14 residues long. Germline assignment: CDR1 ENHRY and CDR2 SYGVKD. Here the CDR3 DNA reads TGTGCCATCAGTGATGTAAGCCATAATTCACCCCTCCACTTT. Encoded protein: CAISDVSHNSPLHF.

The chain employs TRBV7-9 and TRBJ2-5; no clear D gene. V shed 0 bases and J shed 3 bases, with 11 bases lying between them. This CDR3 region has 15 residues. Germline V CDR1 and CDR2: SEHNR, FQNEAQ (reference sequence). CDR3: CASSLARFAEETQYF. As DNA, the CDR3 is TGTGCCAGCAGCTTAGCCCGTTTTGCAGAAGAGACCCAGTACTTC. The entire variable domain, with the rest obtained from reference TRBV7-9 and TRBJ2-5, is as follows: DTGVSQNPRHKITKRGQNVTFRCDPISEHNRLYWYRQTLGQGPEFLTYFQNEAQLEKSRLLSDRFSAERPKGSFSTLEIQRTEQGDSAMYLCASSLARFAEETQYFGPGTRLLVL.

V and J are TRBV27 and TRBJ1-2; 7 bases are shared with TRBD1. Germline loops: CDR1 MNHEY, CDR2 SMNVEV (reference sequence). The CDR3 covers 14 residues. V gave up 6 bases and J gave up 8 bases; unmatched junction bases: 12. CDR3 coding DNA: TGTGCCAGCAGCCAACAGGGGAGTAGTGGGGGCTACACCTTC. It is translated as CASSQQGSSGGYTF.

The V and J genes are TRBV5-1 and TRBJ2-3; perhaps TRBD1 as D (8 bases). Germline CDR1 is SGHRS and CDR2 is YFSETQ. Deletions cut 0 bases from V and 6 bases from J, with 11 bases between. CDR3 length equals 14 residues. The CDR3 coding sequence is TGCGCCAGCAGCTTGGAACAGGGGGGGGATACGCAGTATTTT. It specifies CASSLEQGGDTQYF.

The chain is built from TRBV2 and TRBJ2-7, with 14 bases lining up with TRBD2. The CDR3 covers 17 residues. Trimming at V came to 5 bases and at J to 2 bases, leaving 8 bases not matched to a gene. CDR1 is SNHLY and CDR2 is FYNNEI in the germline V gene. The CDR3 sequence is CASSFSGLAGVTYEQYF. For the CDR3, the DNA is TGTGCCAGCAGTTTCTCGGGACTAGCGGGGGTAACCTACGAGCAGTACTTC.

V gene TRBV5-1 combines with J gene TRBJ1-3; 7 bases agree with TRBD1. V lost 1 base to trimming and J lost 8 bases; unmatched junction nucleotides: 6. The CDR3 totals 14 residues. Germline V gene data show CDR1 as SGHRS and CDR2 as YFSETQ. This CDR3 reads CASSLRQGGDTIYF. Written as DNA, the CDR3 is TGCGCCAGCAGCTTGAGACAGGGTGGGGACACCATATATTTT.

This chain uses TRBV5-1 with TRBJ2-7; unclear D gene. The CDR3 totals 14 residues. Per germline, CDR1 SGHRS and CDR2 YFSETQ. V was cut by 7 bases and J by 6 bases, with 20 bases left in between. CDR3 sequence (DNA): TGCGCCAGCTCTCGAGGCTCGATAGAGGCCGAGCAGTACTTC. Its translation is CASSRGSIEAEQYF.